Shown below are 25 T cell receptor beta chains from a single sample sequenced in a study of post-analysis software for immune sequencing data. Findings of the study overall: Patients had higher frequencies than controls of a handful of TRBV segments, including TRBV5-6, TRBV5-1 and TRBV20-1.

Unique molecular identifiers were built into the TCR beta cDNA libraries. TCRdb used MiXCR to reprocess the PCR reads, holding one entry per CDR3 protein. The sample lists about 770,000 distinct CDR3 sequences, 46% occurring once. These TCRs are of unknown antigen specificity. The sequenced material came from blood. These receptors all come from a girl aged 10 to 17 with multiple sclerosis.

This clonotype was picked up many times. The chain couples TRBV7-2 to TRBJ2-7; D call uncertain. Germline V gene sequence: CDR1 SGHTA, CDR2 FQGNSA. Trimming took off 5 bases at V and 7 bases at J, with 15 bases between the two ends. There are 13 residues in the CDR3. The CDR3: CASSRAMTEEQYF. The CDR3 DNA reads as TGTGCCAGCAGCCGGGCCATGACTGAGGAGCAGTACTTC.

This clonotype was seen a handful of times. The chain carries TRBV20-1 and TRBJ2-3, with D tentatively TRBD1 (5 bases). Per the germline V gene, CDR1 is DFQATT and CDR2 is SNEGSKA (reference sequence). This CDR3 is built from 12 residues. The V and J ends lost 6 bases and 5 bases respectively, with 12 bases between them. CDR3 amino acids: CSAILGEDTQYF. The DNA for the CDR3 is TGCAGTGCAATCCTAGGGGAAGATACGCAGTATTTT.

V gene TRBV29-1 combines with J gene TRBJ1-1; D not resolved. Germline V gene sequence: CDR1 SQVTM, CDR2 ANQGSEA. V lost 1 base, J lost 5 bases, and 14 bases lay in between. The CDR3 loop spans 14 amino acids. CDR3 amino acids: CSVEVLKAMTEAFF. As DNA, the CDR3 is TGCAGCGTTGAAGTCCTAAAAGCCATGACTGAAGCTTTCTTT.

The J gene is TRBJ2-5, the V gene TRBV5-1, with TRBD2 matching over 10 bases. Germline CDR1 is SGHRS and CDR2 is YFSETQ. With 4 bases clipped from V and 1 base from J, the junction kept 13 bases outside the gene matches. The length of the CDR3 is 18 residues. CDR3 sequence: CASSLVTASGSRQETQYF. CDR3 sequence (DNA): TGCGCCAGCAGCCTCGTCACCGCTAGCGGGAGTCGCCAAGAGACCCAGTACTTC.

The chain has TRBV28 and TRBJ2-3, with a tentative D call TRBD1 (6 bases). Germline lookup yields CDR1 MDHEN and CDR2 SYDVKM. This CDR3 has 14 amino acids. Trimming shortened V by 8 bases and J by 0 bases, and 12 bases separated the two germline ends. CDR3 DNA sequence: TGTGCCAGCGGGGGCCCGCCTAGCACAGATACGCAGTATTTT. Its protein product is CASGGPPSTDTQYF.

This clonotype was detected a few times. The chain carries TRBV6-2 or TRBV6-3 and TRBJ2-7, with 8 bases lining up with TRBD2. V trimming: 5 bases; J trimming: 0 bases; junction bases outside the gene matches: 6. Germline values: CDR1 MNHEY, CDR2 SVGEGT. The CDR3 totals 15 residues. The CDR3 reads CASSRSGASSYEQYF. For the CDR3, the DNA is TGTGCCAGCAGTCGTAGCGGGGCCAGCTCCTACGAGCAGTACTTC.

In its sample, this clonotype was seen a few times. V gene TRBV11-2 combines with J gene TRBJ2-1; TRBD2 might be the D (6 bases). CDR1 is SGHAT and CDR2 is FQNNGV in the germline V gene. This CDR3 is 18 amino acids long. The ends were cut back, 1 base at V and 7 bases at J, with 23 bases in the middle. DNA for the CDR3: TGTGCCAGCAGCTTAGCGGAGGGGCTTCGAACCCCCAAAAATGAGCAGTTCTTC. This sequence encodes CASSLAEGLRTPKNEQFF. The full variable domain, rest sourced from reference TRBV11-2 and TRBJ2-1, is EAGVAQSPRYKIIEKRQSVAFWCNPISGHATLYWYQQILGQGPKLLIQFQNNGVVDDSQLPKDRFSAERLKGVDSTLKIQPAKLEDSAVYLCASSLAEGLRTPKNEQFFGPGTRLTVL.

The rearrangement uses TRBV6-1 and TRBJ1-1; D not certain. CDR1 and CDR2 (germline): MNHNS, SASEGT. Trimming took off 4 bases at V and 1 base at J, with 13 bases between the two ends. This CDR3 contains 15 residues. Here the CDR3 reads CASSAPGLPNTEAFF. Written as DNA, the CDR3 is TGTGCCAGCAGTGCGCCTGGACTACCGAACACTGAAGCTTTCTTT.

The chain couples TRBV29-1 to TRBJ2-7; TRBD1 is a possible D gene (5 bases). Germline V gives CDR1 SQVTM, CDR2 ANQGSEA. The CDR3 extends over 12 amino acids. Deletions cut 2 bases from V and 3 bases from J, with 8 bases between. CDR3 nucleotide sequence: TGCAGCGTTGAACAGGGCCTCTACGAGCAGTACTTC. This encodes CSVEQGLYEQYF.

This clonotype occurred a few times. CDR3 DNA sequence: TGCAGCGTTGAAGTAGTTGGAGAGAGCAATCAGCCCCAGCATTTT. This encodes CSVEVVGESNQPQHF. This chain joins TRBV29-1 and TRBJ1-5, with D hard to call. The V and J ends lost 1 base and 1 base respectively, with 11 bases between them. CDR1 is SQVTM, CDR2 ANQGSEA, per germline. The CDR3 extends over 15 amino acids.

The table lists this clonotype with a few counts. The chain is built from TRBV6-5 and TRBJ2-5, with D unclear. V gave up 10 bases and J gave up 4 bases, with 13 bases separating them. The CDR3 is made up of 12 amino acids. CDR1 is MNHEY, CDR2 SVGAGI, per germline. The CDR3 protein is CATLDELETQYF. The CDR3 region has the DNA TGTGCCACCTTGGACGAGCTAGAGACCCAGTACTTC.

The V and J genes are TRBV28 and TRBJ2-3, with TRBD2 identical over 14 bases. The CDR3 length is 14 residues. Trimming at V came to 5 bases and at J to 8 bases, leaving 3 bases not matched to a gene. Germline assignment: CDR1 MDHEN and CDR2 SYDVKM. CDR3 DNA sequence: TGTGCCAGCAGTCCGGGACTAGCGGGAGTTACGCAGTATTTT. It encodes CASSPGLAGVTQYF.

The gene calls are TRBV9 and TRBJ2-1, with D perhaps TRBD2 (7 bases). Trimming left V 4 bases short and J 8 bases short, with 19 bases between. Germline V lookup: CDR1 SGDLS, CDR2 YYNGEE. This CDR3 contains 15 residues. DNA for the CDR3: TGTGCCAGCAGCACCTGGACAGAGGGGGGGGATGAGCAGTTCTTC. This encodes CASSTWTEGGDEQFF.

This chain connects TRBV20-1 to TRBJ2-7, with TRBD1 matching 7 bases. This CDR3 is built from 17 residues. Germline V gene sequence: CDR1 DFQATT, CDR2 SNEGSKA (reference sequence). The J segment lost 1 base and the V segment lost 0 bases, leaving 12 bases of the junction unmatched. The CDR3 region is CSARDLHVPGQSYEQYF. In DNA, the CDR3 is TGCAGTGCTAGAGATCTTCATGTGCCGGGACAGTCCTACGAGCAGTACTTC.

V usage is TRBV6-1 and J usage is TRBJ2-7; TRBD2 matches 12 bases. The V and J ends lost 4 bases and 0 bases, in that order; junction bases with no gene match: 10. This CDR3 has 18 amino acids. CDR1 and CDR2 (germline): MNHNS, SASEGT. The chain's CDR3 is CASSGPGLAGHASYEQYF. CDR3 nucleotide sequence: TGTGCCAGCAGTGGGCCGGGACTAGCGGGCCATGCCTCCTACGAGCAGTACTTC.

V and J are TRBV30 and TRBJ2-1; D assignment may be TRBD1 or TRBD2 (5 bases each). This CDR3 comprises 16 residues. Trimming took 2 bases from V and 0 from J, leaving 14 bases between them. In germline, CDR1 is GTSNPN, CDR2 SVGIG (reference sequence). The CDR3 DNA is TGTGCCTGGAGTCCGACCAGGGACGGCTCCTACAATGAGCAGTTCTTC. Protein sequence: CAWSPTRDGSYNEQFF.

This clonotype appeared a few times. The genes are TRBV7-9 and TRBJ2-4; a weak D match, TRBD2 (6 bases). The V gene lost 5 bases and the J gene lost 9 bases, with 17 bases spanning the gap. Germline V CDR1 and CDR2: SEHNR, FQNEAQ (reference sequence). The CDR3 is 14 amino acids. The CDR3 bases are TGTGCCAGCAGCCCCGGGGGATTAAACGGCATTCAGTACTTC. This codes for CASSPGGLNGIQYF.

This clonotype was seen a few times. The CDR3 loop is CASNWGLAGDTQYF. The CDR3 DNA reads as TGTGCCAGTAATTGGGGACTAGCTGGAGATACGCAGTATTTT. V usage is TRBV19 and J usage is TRBJ2-3; 9 bases are shared with TRBD2. Germline lookup yields CDR1 LNHDA and CDR2 SQIVND (reference sequence). The CDR3 consists of 14 residues. V gave up 7 bases and J gave up 5 bases; unmatched junction bases: 7.

V and J are TRBV12-3 or TRBV12-4 and TRBJ2-5; 13 nucleotides align to TRBD2. This CDR3 has 15 amino acids. V shed 5 bases and J 5 bases; nucleotides not matched to a gene: 5. DNA of the CDR3: TGTGCCAGCAGTGCCCGGACTAGCGGGAGTGAGACCCAGTACTTC. Translating gives CASSARTSGSETQYF.

The sample holds one count of this clonotype. The rearrangement uses TRBV7-9 and TRBJ2-7, with 9 bases that match TRBD1. V was clipped by 7 bases and J by 7 bases; unmatched bases: 8. The CDR3 runs to 13 residues. CDR1 SEHNR and CDR2 FQNEAQ come from the germline V gene (reference sequence). The chain's CDR3 is CASTPGQGVEQYF. CDR3 nucleotides: TGTGCCAGCACACCGGGACAGGGTGTGGAGCAGTACTTC.

This clonotype showed up just a few times. The V call is TRBV12-3 or TRBV12-4, the J call TRBJ2-4; possible D gene TRBD1, 5 bases. The CDR3 has 16 residues. With 6 bases removed from V and 1 base from J, the gap between germline ends came to 16 bases. CDR3 in amino acids: CASSWQGALAKNIQYF. In DNA, the CDR3 is TGTGCCAGCAGCTGGCAAGGGGCCCTGGCCAAAAACATTCAGTACTTC.

On this clonotype: Germline is not matched at one junction end, which may reflect a read error. The rearrangement joins TRBV7-2 to TRBJ2-3, with 8 positions matching TRBD1. From germline, CDR1 is SGHTA and CDR2 FQGNSA. The length of the CDR3 is 15 residues. This CDR3 is CACSLAGTGADTQYF. CDR3 DNA sequence: TGTGCCTGCAGCTTGGCCGGGACAGGAGCAGATACGCAGTATTTT.

The CDR3 sequence is CASSLVTGTSGHYEQYF. For the CDR3, the DNA is TGTGCCAGCAGTTTAGTTACCGGGACTAGCGGCCACTACGAGCAGTACTTC. The genes are TRBV12-3 or TRBV12-4 and TRBJ2-7; 11 bases are shared with TRBD2. The CDR3 has 17 residues. V lost 1 base, J lost 3 bases, and 8 bases stayed unmatched.

The chain uses TRBV20-1 and TRBJ2-7, with D possibly called TRBD1 or TRBD2 (5 bases each). This CDR3 contains 14 residues. The germline CDR1 and CDR2 sequences are DFQATT and SNEGSKA (reference sequence). Trimming shortened V by 6 bases and J by 1 base, and 16 bases separated the two germline ends. The CDR3 loop reads CSASNRDASYEQYF. DNA for the CDR3: TGCAGTGCGAGCAACCGGGACGCGTCCTACGAGCAGTACTTC.

J is TRBJ2-7 and V is TRBV30, with 7 nucleotides matching TRBD1. This CDR3 has 16 amino acids. Germline V gives CDR1 GTSNPN, CDR2 SVGIG (reference sequence). Trimming took 3 bases from V and 4 from J; bases not matched to a gene: 15. The CDR3 reads CAWSPTGTAQIYEQYF. In DNA form, the CDR3 reads TGTGCCTGGAGCCCGACCGGGACAGCGCAAATATACGAGCAGTACTTC.